These 9 T cell receptor beta chains came from one sample sequenced in a study of blood T cell repertoires in COVID-19. The method was immunoSEQ multiplex PCR; TCRdb's version includes in-frame clones alone and lacks a portion of them. This sample has about 120,000 clones, with 70% to 80% found just once. The sample consisted of peripheral blood. These receptors were obtained from a human donor in a cohort sampled during active COVID-19.

The genes are TRBV29-1 and TRBJ2-7; the match to TRBD2 covers 7 bases. Germline CDR1 SQVTM, CDR2 ANQGSEA. The CDR3 extends over 11 amino acids. The trim removed 6 bases at V and 7 bases at J, leaving 6 bases unmatched. CDR3 DNA sequence: TGCAGCGTGAGGCGGGGAGGGGAGCAGTACTTC. It translates to CSVRRGGEQYF.

The chain has TRBV10-1 and TRBJ1-1; D may be TRBD1 (5 bases). Germline loops: CDR1 WNHNN, CDR2 SYGVQD (reference sequence). V was pared by 7 bases and J by 5 bases, with 14 bases between. This CDR3 spans 13 amino acids. As DNA, the CDR3 is TGCGCCAGCATGGGGCCAGGGAGGACTGAAGCTTTCTTT. This translates into CASMGPGRTEAFF.

This clone has just one count. This chain joins TRBV4-2 and TRBJ2-5; D is possibly TRBD1 (7 bases). Germline values: CDR1 LGHNA, CDR2 YNFKEQ. Trimming cost V 0 bases and J 5 bases, with 10 bases left between them. The CDR3 extends over 14 amino acids. The CDR3 loop is CASSQEEGAETQYF. The CDR3 nucleotides read TGTGCCAGCAGCCAAGAGGAGGGGGCGGAGACCCAGTACTTC.

The rearrangement links TRBV7-8 to TRBJ2-7; TRBD2 agrees at 9 bases. This CDR3 comprises 16 residues. V was clipped by 1 base and J by 6 bases; unmatched bases: 10. The germline gives CDR1 SGHVS, CDR2 FQNEAQ. The CDR3 region has the DNA TGTGCCAGCAGCTTAGGTAGCGGGGGACCACAGGCCGAGCAGTACTTC. Translation: CASSLGSGGPQAEQYF.

In regard to this clone: The junction does not match germline at one end; this may be a read error. The rearrangement uses TRBV29-1 and TRBJ2-7, with D hard to call. The CDR3 extends over 13 amino acids. CDR1 SQVTM and CDR2 ANQGSEA come from the germline V gene. The CDR3 DNA is TGCAGCGTCGTGACCCCTAGTCGTGCCGAGCGGTACTTC. Translation: CSVVTPSRAERYF.

This clone was observed at least ten times. The chain is built from TRBV6-2 or TRBV6-3 and TRBJ2-6; D is unresolved. Per germline, CDR1 MNHEY and CDR2 SVGEGT. The CDR3 runs to 11 residues. Deletions cut 5 bases from V and 11 bases from J, with 7 bases between. The CDR3 sequence: CASSTADVLTF. The DNA for the CDR3 is TGTGCCAGCAGTACCGCAGACGTCCTGACTTTC.

The V gene is TRBV5-1, the J gene TRBJ2-3, with TRBD2 as a possible D gene (5 bases). V was trimmed by 1 base and J by 4 bases, leaving 10 bases between them. Germline V lookup: CDR1 SGHRS, CDR2 YFSETQ. This CDR3 spans 14 amino acids. The CDR3: CASSLLRAADTQYF. The CDR3 nucleotides are TGCGCCAGCAGCTTGCTGAGGGCGGCAGATACGCAGTATTTT.

The gene calls are TRBV12-3 or TRBV12-4 and TRBJ1-1; 9 bases fit TRBD1. CDR3 length: 13 amino acids. J lost 1 base, V lost 6 bases, and 0 bases had no gene match. In nucleotides, the CDR3 is TGTGCCAGCAGACAGGGGGCGAACACTGAAGCTTTCTTT. Translated: CASRQGANTEAFF.

The chain combines TRBV4-1 with TRBJ1-1; 8 bases are shared with TRBD1. CDR3 size: 14 residues. Germline CDR1 reads MGHRA; CDR2 reads YSYEKL. The ends lost 5 bases at V and 2 bases at J; junction bases unmatched: 4. CDR3 bases: TGCGCCAGCAGCTCAGGACAGGGCAACACTGAAGCTTTCTTT. The encoded protein is CASSSGQGNTEAFF.